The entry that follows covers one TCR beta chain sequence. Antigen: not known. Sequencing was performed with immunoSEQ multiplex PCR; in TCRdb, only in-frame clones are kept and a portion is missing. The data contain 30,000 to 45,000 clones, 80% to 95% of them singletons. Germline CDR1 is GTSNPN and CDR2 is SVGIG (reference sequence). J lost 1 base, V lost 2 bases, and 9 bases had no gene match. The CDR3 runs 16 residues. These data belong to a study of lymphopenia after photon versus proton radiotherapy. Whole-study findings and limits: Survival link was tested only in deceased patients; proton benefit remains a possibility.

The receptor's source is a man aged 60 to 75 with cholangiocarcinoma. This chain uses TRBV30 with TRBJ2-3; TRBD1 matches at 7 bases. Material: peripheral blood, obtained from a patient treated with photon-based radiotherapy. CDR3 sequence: CAWSTPTGPGTDTQYF. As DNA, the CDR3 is TGTGCCTGGAGTACGCCGACAGGGCCGGGCACAGATACGCAGTATTTT.